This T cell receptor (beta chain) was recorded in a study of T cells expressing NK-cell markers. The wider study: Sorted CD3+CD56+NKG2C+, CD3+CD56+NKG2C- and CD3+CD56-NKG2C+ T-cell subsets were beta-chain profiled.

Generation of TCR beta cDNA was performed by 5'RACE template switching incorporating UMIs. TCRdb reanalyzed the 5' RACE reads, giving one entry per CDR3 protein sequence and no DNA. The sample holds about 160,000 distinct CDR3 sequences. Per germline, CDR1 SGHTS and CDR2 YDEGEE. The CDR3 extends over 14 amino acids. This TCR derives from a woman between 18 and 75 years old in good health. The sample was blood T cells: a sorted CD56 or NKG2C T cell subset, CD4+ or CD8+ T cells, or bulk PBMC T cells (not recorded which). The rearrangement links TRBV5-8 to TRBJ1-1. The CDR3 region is CASSFAFRNTEAFF. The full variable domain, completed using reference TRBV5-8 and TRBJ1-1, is EAGVTQSPTHLIKTRGQQATLRCSPISGHTSVYWYQQALGLGLQFLLWYDEGEERNRGNFPPRFSGRQFPNYSSELNVNALELEDSALYLCASSFAFRNTEAFFGQGTRLTVV.